These T cell receptor beta chains were read from a single sample in a study of blood T cell repertoires in COVID-19. Sequencing was performed with immunoSEQ multiplex PCR; in TCRdb, only in-frame clones are kept and a portion is missing. The table includes about 400,000 clones, approximately 86% detected once. Specimen: peripheral blood. These receptors originate from a woman in her sixties with COVID-19, enrolled during active disease. The CDR3 runs from the conserved cysteine through the conserved F or W. The order of the fields is J gene, D gene, clone size, V gene, CDR3 protein, CDR3 DNA. The D gene is left open where the match is weak. Size is omitted from some rows. Given values are once, few, many or a class for expanded clones.

j_gene: TRBJ1-1; d_gene: NA; abundance: NA; v_gene: TRBV6-5; CDR3aa: CASRELTEAFF; CDR3nt: TGTGCCAGTCGGGAACTTACTGAAGCTTTCTTT
j_gene: TRBJ2-7; d_gene: NA; abundance: NA; v_gene: TRBV5-6; CDR3aa: CASSLGGGTYEQYF; CDR3nt: TGTGCCAGCAGCTTGGGGGGCGGGACCTACGAGCAGTACTTC
j_gene: TRBJ1-2; d_gene: NA; abundance: few; v_gene: TRBV12-5; CDR3aa: CASGLETGGYTF; CDR3nt: TGTGCTAGTGGTTTGGAGACTGGCGGCTACACCTTC
j_gene: TRBJ1-2; d_gene: TRBD1; abundance: many; v_gene: TRBV4-1; CDR3aa: CASSRDRGQDYGYTF; CDR3nt: TGCGCCAGCAGCCGAGACAGGGGTCAGGACTATGGCTACACCTTC
j_gene: TRBJ1-1; d_gene: TRBD1; abundance: NA; v_gene: TRBV7-3; CDR3aa: CASSLSGTGNTEAFF; CDR3nt: TGTGCCAGCAGCTTGTCCGGGACAGGGAACACTGAAGCTTTCTTT
j_gene: TRBJ2-1; d_gene: TRBD2; abundance: NA; v_gene: TRBV7-2; CDR3aa: CASSLGWRGLSSYNEQFF; CDR3nt: TGTGCCAGCAGCTTAGGTTGGCGGGGGTTGTCCTCCTACAATGAGCAGTTCTTC
j_gene: TRBJ2-2; d_gene: NA; abundance: NA; v_gene: TRBV11-3; CDR3aa: CASSLRGGRNTGELFF; CDR3nt: TGTGCCAGCAGCTTGAGGGGGGGCCGGAACACCGGGGAGCTGTTTTTT
j_gene: TRBJ2-3; d_gene: NA; abundance: NA; v_gene: TRBV6-5; CDR3aa: CASKKSRASTDTQYF; CDR3nt: TGTGCCAGCAAGAAGAGCAGGGCAAGCACAGATACGCAGTATTTT
j_gene: TRBJ1-6; d_gene: NA; abundance: few; v_gene: TRBV5-1; CDR3aa: CASSLVAESSYNSPLHF; CDR3nt: TGCGCCAGCAGCTTGGTGGCGGAGAGCTCCTATAATTCACCCCTCCACTTT
j_gene: TRBJ2-3; d_gene: NA; abundance: NA; v_gene: TRBV30; CDR3aa: CAWSPLIAPSTDTQYF; CDR3nt: TGTGCCTGGAGTCCCTTAATAGCGCCCAGCACAGATACGCAGTATTTT
j_gene: TRBJ2-7; d_gene: TRBD1; abundance: NA; v_gene: TRBV7-9; CDR3aa: CASSPGTGGAYEQYF; CDR3nt: TGTGCCAGCAGCCCCGGGACAGGGGGCGCCTACGAGCAGTACTTC
j_gene: TRBJ2-1; d_gene: TRBD1; abundance: once; v_gene: TRBV4-3; CDR3aa: CASSQEPHRGSNEQFF; CDR3nt: TGCGCCAGCAGCCAAGAGCCCCACAGGGGGAGCAATGAGCAGTTCTTC
j_gene: TRBJ1-5; d_gene: NA; abundance: NA; v_gene: TRBV3-1/TRBV3-2; CDR3aa: CASSQGGDQPQHF; CDR3nt: TGTGCCAGCAGCCAGGGTGGAGATCAGCCCCAGCATTTT
j_gene: TRBJ2-3; d_gene: TRBD2; abundance: NA; v_gene: TRBV9; CDR3aa: CASSVDGGGASTDTQYF; CDR3nt: TGTGCCAGCAGCGTTGATGGCGGGGGGGCAAGCACAGATACGCAGTATTTT
j_gene: TRBJ2-2; d_gene: TRBD2; abundance: few; v_gene: TRBV9; CDR3aa: CASSDGRWEGTGELFF; CDR3nt: TGTGCCAGCAGCGACGGACGGTGGGAGGGGACCGGGGAGCTGTTTTTT
j_gene: TRBJ2-1; d_gene: NA; abundance: NA; v_gene: TRBV12-5; CDR3aa: CASGPPGLPLNEQFF; CDR3nt: TGTGCTAGTGGTCCCCCGGGACTCCCACTCAATGAGCAGTTCTTC
j_gene: TRBJ2-5; d_gene: TRBD1; abundance: NA; v_gene: TRBV25-1; CDR3aa: CASSDPRTGGGETQYF; CDR3nt: TGTGCCAGCAGTGACCCTCGGACAGGGGGCGGTGAGACCCAGTACTTC
j_gene: TRBJ1-2; d_gene: TRBD1; abundance: NA; v_gene: TRBV19; CDR3aa: CASSIQVRGDGYTF; CDR3nt: TGTGCCAGTAGTATCCAGGTCAGGGGGGACGGCTACACCTTC
j_gene: TRBJ1-1; d_gene: NA; abundance: NA; v_gene: TRBV5-4; CDR3aa: CASSWSGNTEAFF; CDR3nt: TGTGCCAGCAGTTGGTCAGGGAACACTGAAGCTTTCTTT
j_gene: TRBJ1-1; d_gene: TRBD1; abundance: NA; v_gene: TRBV9; CDR3aa: CASSARDSIYTEAFF; CDR3nt: TGTGCCAGCAGCGCCAGGGACAGTATATACACTGAAGCTTTCTTT
j_gene: TRBJ1-2; d_gene: NA; abundance: NA; v_gene: TRBV7-2; CDR3aa: CASSLGEANYGYTF; CDR3nt: TGTGCCAGCAGCTTAGGAGAGGCTAACTATGGCTACACCTTC